The clone carrying this T cell receptor (beta chain) showed up just once. The junction and the germline gene differ at one end; a read error may be behind it. Original processing notes: Reference gene primer amplification in the assay estimated nucleated cell counts. Profiled with immunoSEQ multiplex PCR; TCRdb holds only in-frame clones, not every one. That table is the source of V, J and clone size, and D and trimming were worked out from the DNA. The repertoire holds approximately 480,000 clones, with 75% to 90% as singletons. The data originate from a study of blood T cell repertoires in COVID-19. Study details: The samples span acute and convalescent COVID-19 from the United States, Italy and Spain. T cells, B-cell-depleted T cells, or PBMCs supplied cDNA or gDNA.

Seattle cases were enrolled at active infection and followed longitudinally. The source of this sequence is a man between 18 and 29 years old with COVID-19, enrolled during active disease. Sequencing was performed on peripheral blood.

The CDR3 coding sequence is TGTGCCAGCACCGTAGGGCTAGCGGGAGATACGCAGTATTTT. This gives the protein CASTVGLAGDTQYF. The chain is built from TRBV9 and TRBJ2-3, with 8 bases matching TRBD2. CDR3 length: 14 amino acids. CDR1 and CDR2 from the germline V gene are SGDLS and YYNGEE.